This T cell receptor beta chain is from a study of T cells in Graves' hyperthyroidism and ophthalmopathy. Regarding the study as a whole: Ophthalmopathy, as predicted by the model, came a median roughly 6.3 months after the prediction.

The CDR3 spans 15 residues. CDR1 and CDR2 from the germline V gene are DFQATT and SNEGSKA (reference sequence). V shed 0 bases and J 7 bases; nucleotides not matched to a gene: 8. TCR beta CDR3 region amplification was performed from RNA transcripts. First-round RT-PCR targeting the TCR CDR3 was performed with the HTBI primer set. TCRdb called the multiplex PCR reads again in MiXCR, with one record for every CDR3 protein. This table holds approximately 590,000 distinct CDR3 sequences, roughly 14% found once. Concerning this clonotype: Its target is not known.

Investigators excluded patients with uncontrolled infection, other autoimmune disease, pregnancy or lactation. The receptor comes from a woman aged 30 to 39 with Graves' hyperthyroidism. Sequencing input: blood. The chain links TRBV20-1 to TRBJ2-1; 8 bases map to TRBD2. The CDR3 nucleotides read TGCAGTGCTAGAGAGTCCAGCGGGAGAGTGAATGAGCAGTTCTTC. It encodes CSARESSGRVNEQFF.